The T cell receptor beta chain described here comes from a study of read filtering for tumor transcriptome and immune sequencing. Study information: Whole-transcriptome libraries were prepared after DNase treatment.

This clonotype appeared many times. Germline loops: CDR1 LNHDA, CDR2 SQIVND (reference sequence). The CDR3 loop spans 15 amino acids. V lost 3 bases to trimming and J lost 5 bases; unmatched junction nucleotides: 7. Molecular barcoded adaptors covering alpha/delta and beta/gamma chains were used on 400 to 450 ng RNA. TCRdb itself ran the reads through MiXCR, one entry per CDR3 protein. The table lists roughly 59,000 distinct CDR3 sequences, less than 20% of them singletons. The gene calls are TRBV19 and TRBJ2-1; 7 bases agree with TRBD2. Sequenced material: a population of CD138-negative cells sorted from bone marrow. The TCR comes from a donor older than 35 with multiple myeloma. CDR3 sequence reads: CASSIPGTINNEQFF. The CDR3 region has the DNA TGTGCCAGTAGTATCCCCGGGACTATTAACAATGAGCAGTTCTTC.